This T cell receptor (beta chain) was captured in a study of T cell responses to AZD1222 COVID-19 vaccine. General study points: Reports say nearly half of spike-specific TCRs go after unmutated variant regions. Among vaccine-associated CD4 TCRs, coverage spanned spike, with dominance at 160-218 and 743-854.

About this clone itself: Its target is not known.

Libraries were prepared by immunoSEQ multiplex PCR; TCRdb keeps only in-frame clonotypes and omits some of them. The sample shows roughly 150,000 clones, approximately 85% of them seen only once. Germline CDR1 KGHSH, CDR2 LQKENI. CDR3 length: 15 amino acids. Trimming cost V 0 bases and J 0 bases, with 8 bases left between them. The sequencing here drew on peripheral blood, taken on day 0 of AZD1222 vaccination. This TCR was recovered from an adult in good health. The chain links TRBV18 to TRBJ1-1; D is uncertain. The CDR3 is CASSPPAQMNTEAFF. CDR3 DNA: TGTGCCAGCTCACCACCAGCACAGATGAACACTGAAGCTTTCTTT.